This entry describes one T cell receptor beta chain. Its antigen is unidentified. The data originate from a study of shared clonotypes between healthy human individuals. Findings and limits, study-wide: Non-shared clonotypes were found to have lower generation probabilities than the clonotypes that were shared by all four of the sorted-subset donors. Sampling covered nothing but blood. Tissue TCR repertoires likely differ from those found in blood.

Data came from immunoSEQ multiplex PCR; TCRdb stores just in-frame clones and leaves some out. The data show 950,000 to 1,200,000 clones, about 80% seen once. Donors comprised healthy HIV-negative adults lacking recent acute infections or vaccinations. Subsets obtained from CD4+ cells comprised CD45RA+ naive and CD45RA-negative memory cells. The CDR3 sequence is 13 residues long. Germline assignment: CDR1 SGHRS and CDR2 YFSETQ. Between the trimmed V and J ends, which lost 0 bases and 5 bases, there was a span of 8 bases. The chain couples TRBV5-1 to TRBJ1-2, with D unresolved. Sequenced input: memory CD4+ T cells from PBMCs. Specified subset: CD45RA-negative fraction. The clonotype comes from a man younger than 30 in good health. Some clones in this sample may be carry-over from other donors' samples. Here the CDR3 reads CASSLGARYGYTF. In DNA form, the CDR3 reads TGCGCCAGCAGCTTGGGGGCGAGATATGGCTACACCTTC.